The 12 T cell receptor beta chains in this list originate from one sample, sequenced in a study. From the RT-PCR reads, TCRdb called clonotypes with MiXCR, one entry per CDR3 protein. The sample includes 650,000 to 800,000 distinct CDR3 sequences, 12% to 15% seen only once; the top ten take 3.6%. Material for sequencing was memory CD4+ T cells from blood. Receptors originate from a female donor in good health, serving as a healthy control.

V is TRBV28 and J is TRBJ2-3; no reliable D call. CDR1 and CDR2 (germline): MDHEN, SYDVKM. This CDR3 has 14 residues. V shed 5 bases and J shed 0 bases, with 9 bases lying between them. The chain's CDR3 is CASSPPRSTDTQYF. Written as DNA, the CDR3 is TGTGCCAGCAGTCCCCCGCGCAGCACAGATACGCAGTATTTT. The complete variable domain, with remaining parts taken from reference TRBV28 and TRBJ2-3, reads DVKVTQSSRYLVKRTGEKVFLECVQDMDHENMFWYRQDPGLGLRLIYFSYDVKMKEKGDIPEGYSVSREKKERFSLILESASTNQTSMYLCASSPPRSTDTQYFGPGTRLTVL.

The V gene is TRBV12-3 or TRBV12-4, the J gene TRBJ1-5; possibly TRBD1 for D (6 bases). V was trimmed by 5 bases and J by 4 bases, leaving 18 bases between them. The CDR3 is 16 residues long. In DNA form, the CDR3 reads TGTGCCAGCAGTATCACCGACAGGATGTGGAATCAGCCCCAGCATTTT. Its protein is CASSITDRMWNQPQHF.

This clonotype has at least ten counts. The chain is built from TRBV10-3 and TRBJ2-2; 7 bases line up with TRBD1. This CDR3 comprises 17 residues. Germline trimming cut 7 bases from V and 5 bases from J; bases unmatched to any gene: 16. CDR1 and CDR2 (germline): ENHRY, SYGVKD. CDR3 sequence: CAIMEVAVGGATGELFF. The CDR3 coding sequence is TGTGCCATCATGGAGGTAGCAGTAGGGGGCGCGACCGGGGAGCTGTTTTTT.

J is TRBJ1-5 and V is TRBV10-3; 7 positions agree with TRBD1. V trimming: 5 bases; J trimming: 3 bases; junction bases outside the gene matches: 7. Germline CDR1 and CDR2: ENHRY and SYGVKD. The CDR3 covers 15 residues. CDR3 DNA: TGTGCCATCAGTTTAACCGGGACAGACAATCAGCCCCAGCATTTT. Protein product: CAISLTGTDNQPQHF.

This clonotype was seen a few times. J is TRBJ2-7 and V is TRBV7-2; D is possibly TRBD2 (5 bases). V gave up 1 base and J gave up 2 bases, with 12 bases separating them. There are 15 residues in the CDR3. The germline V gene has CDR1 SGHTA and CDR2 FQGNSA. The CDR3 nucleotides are TGTGCCAGCAGCTTAGGCCCCGGGATTACCTACGAGCAGTACTTC. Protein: CASSLGPGITYEQYF.

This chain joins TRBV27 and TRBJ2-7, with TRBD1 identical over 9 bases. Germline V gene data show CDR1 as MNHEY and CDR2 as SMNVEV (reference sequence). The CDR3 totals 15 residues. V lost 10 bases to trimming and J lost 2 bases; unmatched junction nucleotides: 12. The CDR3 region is CAIRGPGQGTYEQYF. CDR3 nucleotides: TGTGCCATCAGGGGACCCGGACAGGGGACCTACGAGCAGTACTTC.

CDR3 sequence: CASSYTRQGGTEAFF. For the CDR3, the DNA is TGTGCCAGCAGTTATACTCGACAGGGGGGCACTGAAGCTTTCTTT. The chain is built from TRBV6-5 and TRBJ1-1; 9 nucleotides match TRBD1. The germline CDR1 and CDR2 sequences are MNHEY and SVGAGI. The J segment lost 4 bases and the V segment lost 3 bases, leaving 6 bases of the junction unmatched. The CDR3 is made up of 15 amino acids.

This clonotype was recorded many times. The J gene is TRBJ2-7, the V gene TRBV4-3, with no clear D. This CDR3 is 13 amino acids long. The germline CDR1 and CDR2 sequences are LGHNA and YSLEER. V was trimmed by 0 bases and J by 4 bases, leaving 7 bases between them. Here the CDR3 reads CASSQDRRYEQYF. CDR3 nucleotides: TGCGCCAGCAGCCAAGACAGGAGATACGAGCAGTACTTC.

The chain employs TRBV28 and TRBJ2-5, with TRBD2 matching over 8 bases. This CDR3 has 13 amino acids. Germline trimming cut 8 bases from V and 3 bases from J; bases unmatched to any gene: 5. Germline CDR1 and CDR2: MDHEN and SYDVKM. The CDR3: CASREGFEETQYF. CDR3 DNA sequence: TGTGCCAGCCGGGAGGGATTCGAAGAGACCCAGTACTTC.

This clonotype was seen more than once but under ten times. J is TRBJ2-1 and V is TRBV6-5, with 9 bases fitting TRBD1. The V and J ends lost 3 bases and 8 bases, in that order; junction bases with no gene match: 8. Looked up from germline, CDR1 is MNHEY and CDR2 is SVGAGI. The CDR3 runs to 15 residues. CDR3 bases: TGTGCCAGCAGTTATGGGACAGGGTACTTTGATGAGCAGTTCTTC. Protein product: CASSYGTGYFDEQFF.

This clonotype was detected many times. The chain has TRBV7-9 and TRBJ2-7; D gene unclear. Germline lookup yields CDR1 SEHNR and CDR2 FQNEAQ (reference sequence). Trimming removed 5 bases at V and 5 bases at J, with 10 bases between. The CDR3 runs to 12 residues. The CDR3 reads CASSPLVDEQYF. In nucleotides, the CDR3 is TGTGCCAGCAGCCCGCTCGTGGACGAGCAGTACTTC.

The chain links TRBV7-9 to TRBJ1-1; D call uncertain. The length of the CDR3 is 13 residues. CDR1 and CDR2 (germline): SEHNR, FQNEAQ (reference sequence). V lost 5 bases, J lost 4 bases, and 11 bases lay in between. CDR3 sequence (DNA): TGTGCCAGCAGCCTCCTTGAGGGCACTGAAGCTTTCTTT. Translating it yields CASSLLEGTEAFF. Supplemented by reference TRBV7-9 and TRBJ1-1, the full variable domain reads DTGVSQNPRHKITKRGQNVTFRCDPISEHNRLYWYRQTLGQGPEFLTYFQNEAQLEKSRLLSDRFSAERPKGSFSTLEIQRTEQGDSAMYLCASSLLEGTEAFFGQGTRLTVV.